One and the same sample provided the 24 T cell receptor beta chains below, sequenced in a study of Graves' ophthalmopathy and Graves' hyperthyroidism. Amplified material comprised TCR beta CDR3 regions derived from RNA transcripts. After a first-round RT-PCR with HTBI primers, a second-round multiplex PCR was run. TCRdb re-called the multiplex PCR reads through MiXCR, storing one row per CDR3 protein. The table records around 520,000 distinct CDR3 sequences, 35% to 40% of them present only once. Sequenced material: peripheral blood or thyroid tissue (not recorded which). The receptors here all came from an adult man with Graves' hyperthyroidism.

The chain employs TRBV29-1 and TRBJ2-7; possible D gene TRBD1, 6 bases. Germline lookup yields CDR1 SQVTM and CDR2 ANQGSEA. This CDR3 spans 13 amino acids. CDR3 in amino acids: CSRPGQHFYEQYF. The CDR3 coding sequence is TGCAGTCGCCCCGGACAGCACTTCTACGAGCAGTACTTC.

This sequence joins TRBV10-2 and TRBJ1-1, with 9 bases aligning to TRBD1. V lost 6 bases to trimming and J lost 1 base; unmatched junction nucleotides: 6. This CDR3 region has 15 residues. The V gene's germline CDR1 is WSHSY and CDR2 SAAADI. CDR3 nucleotides: TGCGCCAGCAGGGGAAGACAGGGGGGGAACACTGAAGCTTTCTTT. Its protein is CASRGRQGGNTEAFF.

This clonotype turned up a few times. The V call is TRBV29-1, the J call TRBJ2-3; 9 bases match TRBD1. With 7 bases clipped from V and 7 bases from J, the junction kept 12 bases outside the gene matches. This CDR3 contains 14 residues. CDR1 is SQVTM, CDR2 ANQGSEA, per germline. Here the CDR3 DNA reads TGCAGCGCCCAAAGGCGACAGGGGGAGAATACGCAGTATTTT. It translates to CSAQRRQGENTQYF.

This clonotype appeared many times. The chain combines TRBV4-1 with TRBJ1-5, with D perhaps matching TRBD1 (6 bases). CDR1 MGHRA and CDR2 YSYEKL come from the germline V gene. The V and J ends lost 0 bases and 4 bases respectively, with 7 bases between them. The CDR3 loop spans 14 amino acids. The DNA for the CDR3 is TGCGCCAGCAGCCAAGAAGGGGGGAATCAGCCCCAGCATTTT. It specifies CASSQEGGNQPQHF.

The table lists this clonotype with many counts. The V call is TRBV12-3 or TRBV12-4, the J call TRBJ1-1, with D possibly being TRBD1 (6 bases). Between the trimmed V and J ends, which lost 5 bases and 4 bases, there was a span of 14 bases. The length of the CDR3 is 14 residues. The CDR3 spells CASSPRGEATEAFF. In DNA form, the CDR3 reads TGTGCCAGCAGTCCCAGGGGCGAGGCCACTGAAGCTTTCTTT.

This clonotype has ten or more counts. The chain couples TRBV12-3 or TRBV12-4 to TRBJ2-7, with D possibly being TRBD2 (5 bases). CDR3 length equals 14 residues. Trimming shortened V by 11 bases and J by 1 base, and 18 bases separated the two germline ends. CDR3 residues: CASSIASFSYEQYF. The CDR3 DNA reads TGTGCCTCCAGCATAGCGAGCTTTTCCTACGAGCAGTACTTC.

In this sample, this clonotype turned up many times. The chain employs TRBV12-3 or TRBV12-4 and TRBJ1-6; no clear D. CDR3 length: 14 residues. V gave up 6 bases and J gave up 9 bases, with 15 bases separating them. The CDR3 loop is CASSPDPVGSPLHF. As DNA, the CDR3 is TGTGCCAGCAGCCCGGACCCGGTGGGTTCACCCCTCCACTTT.

This clonotype was detected only a few times. The V gene is TRBV7-2, the J gene TRBJ2-1; TRBD1 aligns across 10 bases. Germline assignment: CDR1 SGHTA and CDR2 FQGNSA. V lost 5 bases and J lost 5; bases outside the gene matches: 9. The CDR3 runs to 16 residues. The CDR3 sequence is CASSQRQGAGDNEQFF. In DNA, the CDR3 is TGTGCCAGCAGCCAACGACAGGGGGCAGGGGACAATGAGCAGTTCTTC.

The J gene is TRBJ2-5, the V gene TRBV24-1; D could derive from TRBD1 or TRBD2 (6 bases each). Germline V gene sequence: CDR1 KGHDR, CDR2 SFDVKD. Trimming shortened V by 10 bases and J by 0 bases, and 8 bases separated the two germline ends. The CDR3 is 12 residues long. This chain's CDR3 is CATRGDQETQYF. The CDR3 bases are TGTGCCACGAGGGGGGACCAAGAGACCCAGTACTTC.

This clonotype was counted ten times or more. DNA for the CDR3: TGCGCCAGCAGCTTGGCCGGCCAGTTGGGCTACACCTTC. Encoded protein: CASSLAGQLGYTF. This rearrangement joins TRBV5-1 to TRBJ1-2; D is unclear. The V end lost 0 bases, the J end lost 8 bases, and 11 bases lay between the germline ends. The CDR3 is 13 amino acids. Germline V gene data show CDR1 as SGHRS and CDR2 as YFSETQ.

This clonotype appeared a few times. V gene TRBV10-3 combines with J gene TRBJ2-7; 7 bases agree with TRBD2. This CDR3 has 15 amino acids. Germline V lookup: CDR1 ENHRY, CDR2 SYGVKD. With 2 bases clipped from V and 5 bases from J, the junction kept 9 bases outside the gene matches. CDR3 amino acids: CAISERTSGFHEQYF. CDR3 DNA: TGTGCCATCAGTGAGAGGACTAGTGGTTTCCACGAGCAGTACTTC.

The chain's CDR3 is CASTRSAWGREDYGYTF. The CDR3 region has the DNA TGTGCCAGCACTCGGTCGGCTTGGGGAAGAGAGGACTATGGCTACACCTTC. The V gene is TRBV12-3 or TRBV12-4, the J gene TRBJ1-2; D is unresolved. This CDR3 contains 17 residues. Trimming took 7 bases from V and 3 from J, leaving 24 bases between them.

This clonotype has a handful of counts. The chain employs TRBV6-1 and TRBJ1-2, with a tentative D call TRBD1 (6 bases). This CDR3 region has 16 residues. V was cut by 7 bases and J by 1 base, with 19 bases left in between. Germline lookup yields CDR1 MNHNS and CDR2 SASEGT. The CDR3 is CASKSKTGSFNYGYTF. The CDR3, as DNA: TGTGCCAGCAAGTCCAAGACAGGATCATTTAACTATGGCTACACCTTC.

The rearrangement links TRBV27 to TRBJ1-2; the D gene is possibly TRBD1 (6 bases). V lost 1 base and J 4 bases, leaving 13 bases between the germline ends. Germline assignment: CDR1 MNHEY and CDR2 SMNVEV (reference sequence). The CDR3 has 15 amino acids. The CDR3 region has the DNA TGTGCCAGCAGTTTATTGGGGACACCGCTCTATGGCTACACCTTC. It specifies CASSLLGTPLYGYTF.

The chain is built from TRBV14 and TRBJ1-6, with 10 bases aligning to TRBD1. V was pared by 3 bases and J by 8 bases, with 1 base of the junction left unmatched. The CDR3 totals 14 residues. Looked up from germline, CDR1 is SGHDN and CDR2 is FVKESK. CDR3 sequence reads: CASSHGTGDSPLHF. The DNA for the CDR3 is TGTGCCAGCAGCCACGGGACAGGGGATTCACCCCTCCACTTT.

This clonotype was recorded at least ten times. V gene TRBV4-2 combines with J gene TRBJ1-1; no clear D gene. Germline CDR1 is LGHNA and CDR2 is YNFKEQ. The CDR3 is 16 residues long. Deletions cut 2 bases from V and 2 bases from J, with 15 bases between. The CDR3 region is CASSQPWTDKNTEAFF. In nucleotides, the CDR3 is TGTGCCAGCAGCCAACCATGGACCGATAAAAACACTGAAGCTTTCTTT.

The rearrangement uses TRBV12-3 or TRBV12-4 and TRBJ1-1, with D tentatively TRBD1 (5 bases). This CDR3 has 13 amino acids. V was shortened by 7 bases and J by 5 bases, with 14 bases between the two germline ends. The CDR3 region is CASKPRGKTEAFF. The CDR3 coding sequence is TGTGCCAGCAAGCCACGGGGGAAGACTGAAGCTTTCTTT.

This clonotype was found many times. The V call is TRBV10-3, the J call TRBJ2-7; D is possibly TRBD1 (5 bases). Germline V lookup: CDR1 ENHRY, CDR2 SYGVKD. Deletions cut 2 bases from V and 1 base from J, with 6 bases between. This CDR3 has 13 amino acids. DNA for the CDR3: TGTGCCATCAGTGAGGGACATTCCTACGAGCAGTACTTC. Its protein product is CAISEGHSYEQYF.

This chain connects TRBV7-3 to TRBJ1-1, with D perhaps matching TRBD1 (5 bases). CDR3 length: 13 amino acids. The germline V gene encodes CDR1 SGHTA and CDR2 FQGTGA. The V and J ends lost 5 bases and 6 bases respectively, with 13 bases between them. CDR3 region: CASSQADTPEAFF. The CDR3 coding sequence is TGTGCCAGCAGCCAAGCGGACACACCTGAAGCTTTCTTT.

This clonotype appeared once. A single base separates this from a much larger clone, so it may be a read error. The J gene is TRBJ2-2, the V gene TRBV7-9; tentative D call: TRBD2 (6 bases). This CDR3 has 15 amino acids. Germline values: CDR1 SEHNR, CDR2 FQNEAQ (reference sequence). The CDR3 DNA sequence: TGTGCCAGCTACAGGAGGGACTTATCCACCGGGGGGCTGTTTTTT. Translation: CASYRRDLSTGGLFF.

Only a few counts were recorded for this clonotype. The V call is TRBV7-8, the J call TRBJ2-6, with 7 bases lining up with TRBD1. This CDR3 comprises 16 residues. Per germline, CDR1 SGHVS and CDR2 FQNEAQ. V trimming: 2 bases; J trimming: 1 base; junction bases outside the gene matches: 2. CDR3 region: CASSLTGESGANVLTF. CDR3 nucleotides: TGTGCCAGCAGCTTAACAGGGGAATCTGGGGCCAACGTCCTGACTTTC.

The J gene is TRBJ2-5, the V gene TRBV24-1, with 10 bases lining up with TRBD1. Germline V CDR1 and CDR2: KGHDR, SFDVKD. The length of the CDR3 is 18 residues. V shed 1 base and J 4 bases; nucleotides not matched to a gene: 11. CDR3 residues: CATSDLSPGTGVAETQYF. The CDR3 DNA sequence: TGTGCCACCAGTGATTTAAGTCCAGGGACAGGGGTGGCAGAGACCCAGTACTTC.

CDR3 residues: CASQTEGSTEAFF. In DNA, the CDR3 is TGCGCCAGTCAGACAGAGGGGAGCACTGAAGCTTTCTTT. The chain is built from TRBV10-2 and TRBJ1-1; possible D gene TRBD1, 5 bases. The CDR3 length is 13 residues. The germline V gene has CDR1 WSHSY and CDR2 SAAADI. V lost 9 bases, J lost 4 bases, and 15 bases lay in between.

In the case of this clonotype: No DNA is shown, since the ends of the CDR3 on it are uncertain; the CDR3 is the one TCRdb lists. The chain has TRBV7-9 and TRBJ2-7; the table gives TRBD1 as D, unverified against the DNA. The CDR3 spans 20 amino acids, including both terminal residues. Germline assignment: CDR1 SEHNR and CDR2 FQNEAQ (reference sequence). The CDR3 loop reads CASSFYICSAMDRGRNEQYF.